The sequence of this TCR beta chain was determined in a study of T cell responses to AZD1222 COVID-19 vaccine. TCRdb keeps only in-frame clones here, not all; method: immunoSEQ multiplex PCR. The table shows 95,000 to 150,000 clones, with roughly 82% occurring only once. Pooled in the analysis were second doses at about 4 or about 12 weeks. Note on this clone: As yet, its antigen is unknown.

Study observations and caveats: Unmutated regions of variants are reportedly targeted by nearly half of spike-specific TCRs. Donors, mostly white British, included more females; clonal diversity was possibly underestimated. Among those given AZD1222, only five or six were seropositive at baseline.

This material consisted of peripheral blood, taken 28 days after the second AZD1222 dose. This clonotype originated in an adult who received the AZD1222 COVID-19 vaccine.

The DNA for the CDR3 is TGTGCCAGCAGCTCTAGGGGGCAGGAAAAACTGTTTTTT. This gives the protein CASSSRGQEKLFF. The gene calls are TRBV7-9 and TRBJ1-4; TRBD1 matches 7 bases. The V gene end was trimmed by 4 bases and the J gene end by 8 bases; junction bases not matched to a gene: 4. Germline-derived CDR1 and CDR2 are SEHNR and FQNEAQ (reference sequence). The CDR3 runs to 13 residues.